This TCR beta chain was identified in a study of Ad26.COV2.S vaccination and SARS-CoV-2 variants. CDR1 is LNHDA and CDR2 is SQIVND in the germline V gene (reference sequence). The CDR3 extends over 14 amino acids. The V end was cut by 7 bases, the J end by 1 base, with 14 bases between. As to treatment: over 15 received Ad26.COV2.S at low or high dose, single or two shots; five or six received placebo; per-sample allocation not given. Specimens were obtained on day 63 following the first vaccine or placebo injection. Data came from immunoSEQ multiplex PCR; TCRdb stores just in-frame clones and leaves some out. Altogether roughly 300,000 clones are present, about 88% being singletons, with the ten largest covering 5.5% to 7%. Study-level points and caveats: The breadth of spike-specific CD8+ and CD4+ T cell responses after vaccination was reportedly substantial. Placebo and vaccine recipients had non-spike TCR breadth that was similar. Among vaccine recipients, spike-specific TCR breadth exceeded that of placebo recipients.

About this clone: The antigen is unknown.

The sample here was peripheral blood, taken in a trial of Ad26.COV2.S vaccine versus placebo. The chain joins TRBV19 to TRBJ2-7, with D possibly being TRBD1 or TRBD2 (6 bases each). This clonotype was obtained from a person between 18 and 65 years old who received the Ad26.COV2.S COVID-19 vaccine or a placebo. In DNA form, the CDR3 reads TGTGCCAGTAAGGAAGGAGGGGGGTCCTACGAGCAGTACTTC. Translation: CASKEGGGSYEQYF.